What follows are 8 T cell receptor beta chains derived from one specimen sequenced in a study of cytomegalovirus exposure and HLA in healthy donors. This PCR relied on a set of 60 Vbeta primers and 13 Jbeta primers. TCRdb keeps only in-frame clones here, not all; method: immunoSEQ multiplex PCR. The data contain 50,000 to 75,000 clones, 65% to 90% of them seen just once; the ten biggest clones take up 1.5% to 2%. Material: PBMCs. All receptors derive from a human donor in good health.

This chain connects TRBV27 to TRBJ2-1, with D perhaps matching TRBD2 (6 bases). V was shortened by 0 bases and J by 6 bases, with 12 bases between the two germline ends. CDR3 size: 15 residues. CDR1 is MNHEY and CDR2 is SMNVEV in the germline V gene (reference sequence). CDR3 nucleotide sequence: TGTGCCAGCAGTTTATCGATTTTGCGGGGCAATGAGCAGTTCTTC. This encodes CASSLSILRGNEQFF.

The V call is TRBV27, the J call TRBJ1-2, with D maybe TRBD1 (5 bases). The germline V and J ends were trimmed by 0 bases and 6 bases, with 11 bases remaining between them. Per germline, CDR1 MNHEY and CDR2 SMNVEV (reference sequence). The CDR3 loop spans 14 amino acids. The CDR3 nucleotides are TGTGCCAGCAGTTTATCGCGGGGGGGAGATGGCTACACCTTC. Its protein product is CASSLSRGGDGYTF.

The chain combines TRBV11-1 with TRBJ1-2; 7 positions match TRBD1. Losses at the gene ends were 5 bases for V and 3 bases for J; bases not matched to a gene: 9. The germline gives CDR1 SGHAT, CDR2 FQDESV (reference sequence). The CDR3 totals 15 residues. The CDR3 sequence: CASSLRDSPYYGYTF. CDR3 DNA: TGTGCCAGCAGCCTAAGGGACAGTCCATACTATGGCTACACCTTC.

V and J are TRBV25-1 and TRBJ2-1; 7 positions agree with TRBD1. The CDR3 spans 16 residues. The germline CDR1 and CDR2 sequences are MGHDK and SYGVNS. Unmatched junction bases numbered 14, after V lost 11 bases and J lost 1 base. The chain's CDR3 is CASSEIETGSYNEQFF. CDR3 DNA sequence: TGTGCCTCAAGTGAAATTGAGACAGGGTCCTACAATGAGCAGTTCTTC.

V usage is TRBV4-3 and J usage is TRBJ2-7; 7 nucleotides line up with TRBD1. CDR1 and CDR2 from the germline V gene are LGHNA and YSLEER. The CDR3 has 14 residues. V dropped 4 bases and J dropped 7; count of bases not matched to a gene: 10. CDR3 in amino acids: CASSREVQGLEQYF. The CDR3 DNA sequence: TGCGCCAGCAGCCGAGAGGTACAGGGGTTGGAGCAGTACTTC.

V and J are TRBV6-1 and TRBJ2-2; TRBD1 might be the D (5 bases). This CDR3 spans 18 amino acids. Germline lookup yields CDR1 MNHNS and CDR2 SASEGT. Trimming left V 3 bases short and J 5 bases short, with 22 bases between. The CDR3 spells CASSESPSRVLGTGELFF. The CDR3, as DNA: TGTGCCAGCAGTGAGTCCCCTTCCAGGGTGCTAGGGACCGGGGAGCTGTTTTTT.

The chain carries TRBV9 and TRBJ1-1; 8 bases line up with TRBD1. V lost 4 bases and J lost 4; bases outside the gene matches: 9. Per the germline V gene, CDR1 is SGDLS and CDR2 is YYNGEE. This CDR3 spans 15 amino acids. CDR3 residues: CASSKAGQGITEAFF. CDR3 in DNA: TGTGCCAGCAGCAAAGCAGGACAGGGAATCACTGAAGCTTTCTTT.

This clone was counted a few times. This chain connects TRBV7-2 to TRBJ1-3; D gene ambiguous. Germline V CDR1 and CDR2: SGHTA, FQGNSA. Trimming removed 0 bases from V and 4 bases from J, with 7 bases in between. The CDR3 runs 14 residues. CDR3 loop: CASSLAAAGNTIYF. CDR3 nucleotides: TGTGCCAGCAGCTTAGCGGCGGCCGGAAACACCATATATTTT.